Below, 32 T cell receptor beta chains from the same sample are listed, as sequenced in a study of T cell responses to AZD1222 COVID-19 vaccine (dated by TCRdb to 2020 to 2023). Libraries came from the immunoSEQ multiplex PCR assay. The table was pulled from immuneACCESS by TCRdb, which kept in-frame rearrangements only. Such tables lose some clones; where checked, under half of the loss comes from unresolved V genes, and the rest has no known cause. This sample is represented by about 150,000 clones; approximately 91% of them were singletons. Under 4% of the sample rests with the top ten. What the time point label conveys for this sample: about 28 days (+/-7) after the second vaccine dose. The input for sequencing was peripheral blood, taken 28 days after the second AZD1222 dose. The receptor source for this set is an adult who received the AZD1222 COVID-19 vaccine.

This clone was found a few times. The CDR3 DNA is TGTGCCAGCAGCTTAGCGGGGGGGCCAGATACGCAGTATTTT. It specifies CASSLAGGPDTQYF. This chain uses TRBV5-6 with TRBJ2-3; TRBD2 aligns across 10 bases. The CDR3 spans 14 residues. The junction had 1 base not matched to a gene; V was cut back by 2 bases and J by 4 bases. CDR1 and CDR2 (germline): SGHDT, YYEEEE.

This clone was counted a few times. The chain combines TRBV28 with TRBJ1-2; D gene unclear. With 6 bases removed from V and 3 bases from J, the gap between germline ends came to 11 bases. The germline V gene has CDR1 MDHEN and CDR2 SYDVKM. The CDR3 runs to 13 residues. CDR3 sequence reads: CASRKTEYYGYTF. Here the CDR3 DNA reads TGTGCCAGCAGGAAAACAGAGTACTATGGCTACACCTTC.

The chain recombines TRBV24-1 with TRBJ2-2; D ambiguous. This CDR3 has 13 amino acids. Germline-derived CDR1 and CDR2 are KGHDR and SFDVKD. V lost 9 bases and J 7 bases, leaving 14 bases between the germline ends. The CDR3 region is CATRRAKGGELFF. DNA of the CDR3: TGTGCCACCCGTCGCGCAAAGGGCGGGGAGCTGTTTTTT.

The chain employs TRBV14 and TRBJ1-2, with 7 positions matching TRBD1. The CDR3 extends over 17 amino acids. V trimming: 1 base; J trimming: 1 base; junction bases outside the gene matches: 9. Looked up from germline, CDR1 is SGHDN and CDR2 is FVKESK. The CDR3 nucleotides are TGTGCCAGCAGCCAAGTTCTTGGGACAGCTTTTAACTATGGCTACACCTTC. It specifies CASSQVLGTAFNYGYTF.

This clone has only one observation. The chain uses TRBV21-1 and TRBJ1-1. TRBV21-1 is a listed pseudogene. This CDR3 is built from 16 residues. The CDR3 is CASSKVKGPMNTEAFF. CDR3 DNA: TGTGCCAGCAGCAAAGTTAAGGGACCCATGAACACTGAAGCTTTCTTT.

The chain carries TRBV27 and TRBJ1-1; D is unresolved. Trimming removed 1 base from V and 0 bases from J, with 3 bases in between. Per germline, CDR1 MNHEY and CDR2 SMNVEV (reference sequence). The CDR3 has 13 amino acids. Here the CDR3 DNA reads TGTGCCAGCAGTTTATTGGTGAACACTGAAGCTTTCTTT. Residues: CASSLLVNTEAFF.

This chain connects TRBV6-4 to TRBJ2-7; 7 bases align to TRBD2. The CDR3 is made up of 13 amino acids. The ends lost 5 bases at V and 3 bases at J; junction bases unmatched: 4. Per the germline V gene, CDR1 is MRHNA and CDR2 is SNTAGT. DNA of the CDR3: TGTGCCAGCAGTTTGAGGGAGGGCTACGAGCAGTACTTC. It codes for CASSLREGYEQYF.

This chain links TRBV24-1 with TRBJ2-1, with 8 bases identical to TRBD2. CDR1 KGHDR and CDR2 SFDVKD come from the germline V gene. The CDR3 sequence is 14 residues long. With 6 bases clipped from V and 9 bases from J, the junction kept 9 bases outside the gene matches. CDR3 DNA: TGTGCCACCAGTCCCGGCGGGAGGCAGAGTGAGCAGTTCTTC. Amino acids: CATSPGGRQSEQFF.

The rearrangement links TRBV7-2 to TRBJ2-7; weak D call: TRBD2 (6 bases). CDR1 is SGHTA, CDR2 FQGNSA, per germline. V was clipped by 4 bases and J by 6 bases, with 16 bases between them. This CDR3 is 14 amino acids long. CDR3 DNA sequence: TGTGCCAGCAGCTCCACAACCGGGAGCCGCGAGCAGTACTTC. It encodes CASSSTTGSREQYF. Combining the CDR3 with reference TRBV7-2 and TRBJ2-7 gives the whole variable domain GAGVSQSPSNKVTEKGKDVELRCDPISGHTALYWYRQSLGQGLEFLIYFQGNSAPDKSGLPSDRFSAERTGGSVSTLTIQRTQQEDSAVYLCASSSTTGSREQYFGPGTRLTVT.

This clone has just one count. The V and J genes are TRBV28 and TRBJ1-3; D gene unclear. The germline gives CDR1 MDHEN, CDR2 SYDVKM. The CDR3 spans 16 residues. V lost 6 bases, J lost 0 bases, and 15 bases lay in between. The chain's CDR3 is CASSEVAASSGNTIYF. The CDR3 coding sequence is TGTGCCAGCAGCGAGGTGGCAGCAAGCTCTGGAAACACCATATATTTT.

V gene TRBV5-1 combines with J gene TRBJ2-1; 14 nucleotides align to TRBD2. The J segment lost 7 bases and the V segment lost 4 bases, leaving 10 bases of the junction unmatched. The CDR3 has 17 residues. Germline values: CDR1 SGHRS, CDR2 YFSETQ. The CDR3 protein is CASSGRGTSGRGNEQFF. Written as DNA, the CDR3 is TGCGCCAGCAGCGGCCGCGGGACTAGCGGGAGAGGTAATGAGCAGTTCTTC.

The chain uses TRBV11-2 and TRBJ1-1; D is unresolved. The CDR3 covers 16 residues. CDR1 is SGHAT and CDR2 is FQNNGV in the germline V gene. Trimming cost V 5 bases and J 0 bases, with 16 bases left between them. This CDR3 is CASSPIRTGMNTEAFF. CDR3 DNA: TGTGCCAGCAGCCCTATCAGGACGGGCATGAACACTGAAGCTTTCTTT.

V usage is TRBV6-5 and J usage is TRBJ2-1; 10 bases fit TRBD2. CDR1 is MNHEY and CDR2 is SVGAGI in the germline V gene. With 6 bases clipped from V and 6 bases from J, the junction kept 5 bases outside the gene matches. The CDR3 has 14 residues. CDR3 coding DNA: TGTGCCAGCAGAAGCGGGAGGGCCTCCAATGAGCAGTTCTTC. Translation: CASRSGRASNEQFF.

This chain uses TRBV18 with TRBJ1-1; D is undetermined. Trimming removed 4 bases from V and 6 bases from J, with 9 bases in between. The CDR3 is 12 residues long. CDR1 is KGHSH, CDR2 LQKENI, per germline. This CDR3 is CASSLTGPEAFF. In nucleotides, the CDR3 is TGTGCCAGCTCACTGACGGGTCCTGAAGCTTTCTTT.

The J gene is TRBJ1-3, the V gene TRBV18; D ambiguous. V was shortened by 2 bases and J by 0 bases, with 14 bases between the two germline ends. The CDR3 covers 17 residues. CDR1 is KGHSH, CDR2 LQKENI, per germline. This CDR3 reads CASSPMGLQSSGNTIYF. As DNA, the CDR3 is TGTGCCAGCTCACCAATGGGGTTGCAGTCCTCTGGAAACACCATATATTTT.

The chain uses TRBV7-2 and TRBJ1-1; no reliable D call. The CDR3 has 13 amino acids. V lost 5 bases and J 8 bases, leaving 15 bases between the germline ends. Per the germline V gene, CDR1 is SGHTA and CDR2 is FQGNSA. CDR3 in DNA: TGTGCCAGCAGCACTCCACACAGCCGAGAAGCTTTCTTT. This gives the protein CASSTPHSREAFF.

The chain couples TRBV12-3 or TRBV12-4 to TRBJ1-2; no definite D call. This CDR3 is built from 12 residues. The ends were cut back, 5 bases at V and 10 bases at J, with 14 bases in the middle. Here the CDR3 DNA reads TGTGCCAGCAGTACTAGTGGTCCTTCCTACACCTTC. It encodes CASSTSGPSYTF.

This chain joins TRBV7-8 and TRBJ2-1; D is unclear. The V end was cut by 3 bases, the J end by 7 bases, with 13 bases between. Germline V gene lookup returns CDR1 SGHVS and CDR2 FQNEAQ. There are 14 residues in the CDR3. The CDR3 is CASSLDSLRNEQFF. CDR3 coding DNA: TGTGCCAGCAGCTTGGATTCCCTCAGGAATGAGCAGTTCTTC.

This clone was seen a few times. V is TRBV5-4 and J is TRBJ1-3; TRBD1 matches 7 bases. The CDR3 extends over 15 amino acids. From germline, CDR1 is SGHNT and CDR2 YYREEE (reference sequence). V was pared by 3 bases and J by 3 bases, with 6 bases of the junction left unmatched. CDR3 in DNA: TGTGCCAGCAGCTATCACAGGGGAAGTGGAAACACCATATATTTT. Its protein product is CASSYHRGSGNTIYF. Filled out from reference TRBV5-4 and TRBJ1-3, the complete variable domain reads ETGVTQSPTHLIKTRGQQVTLRCSSQSGHNTVSWYQQALGQGPQFIFQYYREEENGRGNFPPRFSGLQFPNYSSELNVNALELDDSALYLCASSYHRGSGNTIYFGEGSWLTVV.

The rearrangement uses TRBV3-1 (or the pseudogene TRBV3-2) and TRBJ2-4, with D tentatively TRBD1 or TRBD2 (5 bases each). The germline gives CDR1 LGHDT, CDR2 YNNKEL (reference sequence). Trimming took 0 bases from V and 4 from J, leaving 19 bases between them. The CDR3 runs to 18 residues. The CDR3 sequence is CASSQEFIMGVPKNIQYF. In DNA, the CDR3 is TGTGCCAGCAGCCAAGAGTTTATTATGGGGGTTCCGAAAAACATTCAGTACTTC.

The rearrangement uses TRBV6-1 and TRBJ1-5, with D uncertain. CDR3 length: 12 amino acids. Germline V gene sequence: CDR1 MNHNS, CDR2 SASEGT. V lost 3 bases, J lost 4 bases, and 4 bases lay in between. The CDR3 DNA reads as TGTGCCAGCAGTGACCAGAATCAGCCCCAGCATTTT. As protein: CASSDQNQPQHF.

The chain links TRBV2 to TRBJ2-3; D call uncertain. Trimming took 7 bases from V and 4 from J, leaving 15 bases between them. The CDR3 is 14 residues long. Germline CDR1 reads SNHLY; CDR2 reads FYNNEI. The CDR3 DNA reads TGTGCCAGCAAAAACAGTTGGGGTGCAGATACGCAGTATTTT. Its protein is CASKNSWGADTQYF.

CDR3 in amino acids: CASSVQQGAAGTEAFF. As DNA, the CDR3 is TGTGCCAGCAGCGTACAACAGGGGGCGGCGGGCACTGAAGCTTTCTTT. The chain uses TRBV14 and TRBJ1-1, with TRBD1 matching over 9 bases. Germline values: CDR1 SGHDN, CDR2 FVKESK. The CDR3 is 16 amino acids. J gave up 4 bases and V 5 bases, and 11 bases lay outside the gene matches.

The rearrangement links TRBV6-1 to TRBJ1-1, with a weak D call TRBD1 (5 bases). The CDR3 contains 13 residues. Between the trimmed V and J ends, which lost 2 bases and 10 bases, there was a span of 14 bases. Per germline, CDR1 MNHNS and CDR2 SASEGT. Written as DNA, the CDR3 is TGTGCCAGCAGTGAATTCACGGCGCAGGGAGCTTTCTTT. It specifies CASSEFTAQGAFF.

This chain joins TRBV5-6 and TRBJ2-7, with TRBD1 matching 10 bases. Germline assignment: CDR1 SGHDT and CDR2 YYEEEE. The CDR3 is 15 amino acids. J was trimmed by 6 bases and V by 5 bases; bases with no gene match: 11. CDR3 sequence: CASRGRQGAPPEQYF. CDR3 bases: TGTGCCAGCAGGGGCCGACAGGGGGCCCCCCCCGAGCAGTACTTC.

V is TRBV7-9 and J is TRBJ1-1; D unclear. V was cut by 4 bases and J by 0 bases, with 6 bases left in between. In germline, CDR1 is SEHNR, CDR2 FQNEAQ (reference sequence). This CDR3 contains 13 residues. CDR3 in amino acids: CASSSRVNTEAFF. CDR3 sequence (DNA): TGTGCCAGCAGCTCGAGGGTGAACACTGAAGCTTTCTTT.

The chain combines TRBV5-1 with TRBJ1-2, with D unclear. CDR3 length equals 14 residues. In germline, CDR1 is SGHRS, CDR2 YFSETQ. Trimming removed 5 bases at V and 0 bases at J, with 11 bases between. For the CDR3, the DNA is TGCGCCAGCAGTACGGACGGCGCTAACTATGGCTACACCTTC. It yields the protein CASSTDGANYGYTF.

The chain is built from TRBV9 and TRBJ2-1; 7 bases align to TRBD1. J was trimmed by 8 bases and V by 7 bases; bases with no gene match: 15. The V gene's germline CDR1 is SGDLS and CDR2 YYNGEE. The CDR3 totals 15 residues. CDR3 in amino acids: CASPKTTGIFHEQFF. CDR3 coding DNA: TGTGCCAGCCCTAAAACGACAGGGATTTTTCATGAGCAGTTCTTC.

The DNA of the CDR3 is TGTGCCAGCAGCTCTGACGAGGCGAGCAATCAGCCCCAGCATTTT. Translating gives CASSSDEASNQPQHF. The gene calls are TRBV7-8 and TRBJ1-5; D uncertain. Trimming left V 4 bases short and J 1 base short, with 11 bases between. Germline V lookup: CDR1 SGHVS, CDR2 FQNEAQ. The CDR3 loop spans 15 amino acids.

The chain links TRBV7-9 to TRBJ1-3; D is unresolved. V gave up 2 bases and J gave up 6 bases, with 14 bases separating them. Germline V gives CDR1 SEHNR, CDR2 FQNEAQ (reference sequence). The CDR3 is 15 amino acids. CDR3 protein: CASSLSQGPLNTIYF. The CDR3 coding sequence is TGTGCCAGCAGCTTATCCCAAGGACCATTAAACACCATATATTTT.

J is TRBJ2-2 and V is TRBV24-1, with 14 bases matching TRBD2. Germline values: CDR1 KGHDR, CDR2 SFDVKD. With V trimmed by 3 bases and J by 0 bases, 14 bases remained unmatched. This CDR3 spans 22 amino acids. The CDR3 coding sequence is TGTGCCACCAGTGATCCCTACCCGGGACTAGCGGGAGAGATCGCGAACACCGGGGAGCTGTTTTTT. Its protein product is CATSDPYPGLAGEIANTGELFF.

The genes are TRBV7-3 and TRBJ2-2; possible D gene TRBD1, 6 bases. V was shortened by 5 bases and J by 6 bases, with 13 bases between the two germline ends. The CDR3 has 14 amino acids. The germline CDR1 and CDR2 sequences are SGHTA and FQGTGA. The CDR3 DNA sequence: TGTGCCAGCAGCGCCTTACAGGGCTCCGGGGAGCTGTTTTTT. It translates to CASSALQGSGELFF. The full variable domain, in which reference TRBV7-3 and TRBJ2-2 provide the parts outside the CDR3, is GAGVSQTPSNKVTEKGKYVELRCDPISGHTALYWYRQSLGQGPEFLIYFQGTGAADDSGLPNDRFFAVRPEGSVSTLKIQRTERGDSAVYLCASSALQGSGELFFGEGSRLTVL.